One and the same sample provided the 17 T cell receptor beta chains below, sequenced in a study of T cell responses to AZD1222 COVID-19 vaccine. Sequenced by immunoSEQ multiplex PCR; TCRdb stores in-frame clones only, minus some. The data show around 150,000 clones, about 91% seen once. The sample here was peripheral blood, taken on day 0 of AZD1222 vaccination. The receptors derive from an adult in good health.

V gene TRBV5-5 combines with J gene TRBJ1-4, with 8 bases identical to TRBD1. The CDR3 runs to 16 residues. Germline V gives CDR1 SGHKS, CDR2 YYEKEE (reference sequence). The V and J ends lost 4 bases and 7 bases, in that order; junction bases with no gene match: 12. The CDR3 reads CASSLLQGALSEKLFF. CDR3 DNA: TGTGCCAGCAGCCTCCTCCAGGGGGCGCTGAGTGAAAAACTGTTTTTT.

The rearrangement uses TRBV28 and TRBJ2-1; 10 nucleotides line up with TRBD2. The CDR3 loop spans 15 amino acids. Germline values: CDR1 MDHEN, CDR2 SYDVKM. Losses at the gene ends were 4 bases for V and 7 bases for J; bases not matched to a gene: 7. The CDR3 sequence is CASSSGLAVQNEQFF. In DNA, the CDR3 is TGTGCCAGCAGTTCTGGACTAGCGGTACAAAATGAGCAGTTCTTC.

This chain joins TRBV9 and TRBJ1-1, with TRBD1 as a possible D gene (5 bases). The germline V gene has CDR1 SGDLS and CDR2 YYNGEE. V gave up 3 bases and J gave up 3 bases, with 12 bases separating them. The CDR3 loop spans 14 amino acids. CDR3 sequence: CASSEVRGDTEAFF. In DNA, the CDR3 is TGTGCCAGCAGCGAAGTGAGGGGCGACACTGAAGCTTTCTTT.

The chain couples TRBV7-2 to TRBJ2-1; D is uncertain. Trimming removed 6 bases at V and 4 bases at J, with 13 bases between. This CDR3 contains 14 residues. Looked up from germline, CDR1 is SGHTA and CDR2 is FQGNSA. The CDR3 DNA reads as TGTGCCAGCAGGCCTTCGACCAGTTACAATGAGCAGTTCTTC. It codes for CASRPSTSYNEQFF. The variable domain in full, completed from reference TRBV7-2 and TRBJ2-1, reads GAGVSQSPSNKVTEKGKDVELRCDPISGHTALYWYRQSLGQGLEFLIYFQGNSAPDKSGLPSDRFSAERTGGSVSTLTIQRTQQEDSAVYLCASRPSTSYNEQFFGPGTRLTVL.

The rearrangement joins TRBV9 to TRBJ1-1; no clear D gene. The CDR3 loop spans 15 amino acids. Trimming stripped 3 bases from V and 0 bases from J, with 12 bases between. Germline V lookup: CDR1 SGDLS, CDR2 YYNGEE. CDR3 in amino acids: CASSASTSMNTEAFF. DNA for the CDR3: TGTGCCAGCAGCGCCAGTACGTCCATGAACACTGAAGCTTTCTTT.

CDR3 loop: CASSPRRTGGENGYTF. The CDR3 DNA reads as TGTGCCAGCAGCCCTCGGAGGACAGGGGGCGAGAATGGCTACACCTTC. The chain recombines TRBV7-8 with TRBJ1-2; 11 nucleotides align to TRBD1. V shed 5 bases and J 6 bases; nucleotides not matched to a gene: 11. The CDR3 is 16 amino acids. Germline lookup yields CDR1 SGHVS and CDR2 FQNEAQ.

The CDR3 region is CASLSSEALSYNEQFF. The CDR3 DNA reads TGTGCCAGTCTTTCTAGCGAAGCCCTGTCCTACAATGAGCAGTTCTTC. This chain uses TRBV28 with TRBJ2-1; weak D call: TRBD2 (6 bases). The V end lost 9 bases, the J end lost 1 base, and 19 bases lay between the germline ends. Germline V gene lookup returns CDR1 MDHEN and CDR2 SYDVKM. CDR3 length: 16 amino acids.

The chain employs TRBV6-6 and TRBJ1-1, with 7 positions matching TRBD1. CDR3 length equals 14 residues. After removal of 6 bases from V and 5 bases from J, the junction contained 9 bases not matched to a gene. The germline V gene encodes CDR1 MNHNY and CDR2 SVGAGI (reference sequence). The CDR3 DNA reads as TGTGCCAGCAGGGAGACAGGGTTGCGAACTGAAGCTTTCTTT. Encoded protein: CASRETGLRTEAFF.

The genes are TRBV4-3 and TRBJ1-2, with 7 bases that match TRBD1. J gave up 3 bases and V 1 base, and 8 bases lay outside the gene matches. This CDR3 has 16 amino acids. Germline V gene lookup returns CDR1 LGHNA and CDR2 YSLEER. The CDR3 DNA sequence: TGCGCCAGCAGCCAAGGGGAAACAGGGGATGACTATGGCTACACCTTC. Protein product: CASSQGETGDDYGYTF.

The genes are TRBV5-1 and TRBJ2-1; TRBD2 aligns across 9 bases. The V and J ends lost 5 bases and 7 bases, in that order; junction bases with no gene match: 10. Looked up from germline, CDR1 is SGHRS and CDR2 is YFSETQ. The CDR3 has 15 residues. The CDR3 region has the DNA TGCGCCAGCAGTCTTAGCGGGAGTCGGGTGAATGAGCAGTTCTTC. It codes for CASSLSGSRVNEQFF.

The chain carries TRBV19 and TRBJ1-4, with D perhaps TRBD1 (6 bases). From germline, CDR1 is LNHDA and CDR2 SQIVND (reference sequence). CDR3 length: 13 residues. Trimming cost V 7 bases and J 10 bases, with 16 bases left between them. The CDR3 coding sequence is TGTGCCAGTAAGGGACGCGAGGGGGGAAAACTGTTTTTT. Its protein is CASKGREGGKLFF.

CDR3 residues: CASSQGRGLGYGYTF. In nucleotides, the CDR3 is TGCGCCAGCAGCCAAGGGAGGGGGCTGGGCTATGGCTACACCTTC. J is TRBJ1-2 and V is TRBV4-3; TRBD1 matches at 7 bases. CDR3 size: 15 residues. J was trimmed by 4 bases and V by 1 base; bases with no gene match: 6. Germline CDR1 reads LGHNA; CDR2 reads YSLEER.

This clone was seen a single time. The chain links TRBV11-3 to TRBJ2-5; D is perhaps TRBD1 or TRBD2 (5 bases each). This CDR3 contains 17 residues. Germline V gives CDR1 SGHNT, CDR2 YENEEA. Trimming took off 5 bases at V and 7 bases at J, with 26 bases between the two ends. The CDR3 loop is CASSPGRGGLAGRTQYF. CDR3 bases: TGTGCCAGCAGCCCCGGTAGGGGTGGACTCGCTGGTAGGACCCAGTACTTC. The whole variable domain, remainder taken from reference TRBV11-3 and TRBJ2-5, is EAGVVQSPRYKIIEKKQPVAFWCNPISGHNTLYWYLQNLGQGPELLIRYENEEAVDDSQLPKDRFSAERLKGVDSTLKIQPAELGDSAVYLCASSPGRGGLAGRTQYFGPGTRLLVL.

The chain links TRBV4-3 to TRBJ1-3; 7 bases map to TRBD1. Germline V gives CDR1 LGHNA, CDR2 YSLEER. Trimming cost V 4 bases and J 0 bases; bases outside gene matches: 6. The CDR3 has 16 amino acids. CDR3 residues: CASSRGQLNSGNTIYF. In DNA, the CDR3 is TGCGCCAGCAGCCGGGGACAGCTGAACTCTGGAAACACCATATATTTT.

This chain links TRBV21-1 with TRBJ2-3; the table calls TRBD1, which could not be checked here. TRBV21-1 is a pseudogene segment. This CDR3 has 16 amino acids. CDR3 in amino acids: CASSKVSRDATDTQYF. CDR3 bases: TGTGCCAGCAGCAAAGTCTCCAGGGATGCCACAGATACGCAGTATTTT.

This CDR3 is CASSPQGTGVRGYTF. DNA of the CDR3: TGTGCCAGCTCACCACAGGGGACAGGGGTTCGTGGCTACACCTTC. The chain has TRBV18 and TRBJ1-2; 10 bases are shared with TRBD1. CDR1 and CDR2 from the germline V gene are KGHSH and LQKENI. The CDR3 has 15 amino acids. The V gene end was trimmed by 1 base and the J gene end by 7 bases; junction bases not matched to a gene: 6. The full variable domain, rest sourced from reference TRBV18 and TRBJ1-2, is NAGVMQNPRHLVRRRGQEARLRCSPMKGHSHVYWYRQLPEEGLKFMVYLQKENIIDESGMPKERFSAEFPKEGPSILRIQQVVRGDSAAYFCASSPQGTGVRGYTFGSGTRLTVV.

The genes are TRBV30 and TRBJ2-2; 7 nucleotides match TRBD2. CDR3 length: 17 residues. With V trimmed by 0 bases and J by 3 bases, 10 bases remained unmatched. Germline CDR1 and CDR2: GTSNPN and SVGIG (reference sequence). The CDR3 sequence is CAWSVSGGSLYTGELFF. CDR3 bases: TGTGCCTGGAGTGTATCAGGCGGGAGCCTTTACACCGGGGAGCTGTTTTTT.